This is a list of T cell receptor beta chains from one sample in a study of shared clonotypes between healthy human individuals. Profiled with immunoSEQ multiplex PCR; TCRdb holds only in-frame clones, not every one. The repertoire has roughly 2.2 million clones, 85% to 95% of them found once; the top ten carry about 0.37%. The specimen sequenced was naive CD4+ T cells from PBMCs. These receptors were taken from a man between 18 and 35 years old in good health. Some clones in this sample may be carry-over from other donors' samples. CDR3s include the opening cysteine and the closing phenylalanine or tryptophan. A D gene is named only where the DNA matches it firmly. The size entry is marked missing in some rows and otherwise reads once, few, many or a size class.

j_gene | v_gene | len | d_gene | abundance | CDR3nt | CDR3aa
TRBJ2-5 | TRBV7-2 | 14 | - | - | TGTGCCAGCGGAGCTTGGGGGGGCGAAGAGACCCAGTACTTC | CASGAWGGEETQYF
TRBJ2-3 | TRBV6-1 | 14 | - | - | TGTGCCAGCTCACCCGAGGCCGGGACAGATACGCAGTATTTT | CASSPEAGTDTQYF
TRBJ2-3 | TRBV11-1 | 15 | TRBD1 | - | TGTGCCAGCAGCTATGGGACAGGGAGGGCAGATACGCAGTATTTT | CASSYGTGRADTQYF
TRBJ2-7 | TRBV27 | 16 | TRBD2 | - | TGTGCCAGCAGTTTTGGGGTAGCGGGGACTCAAGGGGAGCAGTACTTC | CASSFGVAGTQGEQYF
TRBJ1-6 | TRBV6-1 | 14 | - | - | TGTGCCAGCAGATACAGGGTTGATAATTCACCCCTCCACTTT | CASRYRVDNSPLHF
TRBJ1-1 | TRBV5-1 | 14 | - | - | TGCGCCAGCAGCTCAGGTGGGCTGGGGACTGAAGCTTTCTTT | CASSSGGLGTEAFF
TRBJ2-1 | TRBV19 | 14 | TRBD2 | once | TGTGCCAGTAGTTTCACTAGCGGGACGGGTGAGCAGTTCTTC | CASSFTSGTGEQFF
TRBJ1-4 | TRBV6-5 | 15 | - | - | TGTGCCAGTAGACGTTTTGGAGGCGGAGGAGAAAAACTGTTTTTT | CASRRFGGGGEKLFF
TRBJ2-6 | TRBV28 | 15 | - | - | TGTGCCAGCAGTTTAAGAGGTCCTGGGGCCAACGTCCTGACTTTC | CASSLRGPGANVLTF
TRBJ2-2 | TRBV27 | 15 | - | - | TGTGCCAGCAGTTTTTGGGGACCTAACACCGGGGAGCTGTTTTTT | CASSFWGPNTGELFF
TRBJ2-3 | TRBV27 | 15 | TRBD1 | - | TGTGCCAGCAGTCTCCACAGGGGTAAAACAGATACGCAGTATTTT | CASSLHRGKTDTQYF
TRBJ2-5 | TRBV2 | 16 | TRBD1 | - | TGTGCCAGCAGTGTGTTCGGGACAGGGCGGGATGAGACCCAGTACTTC | CASSVFGTGRDETQYF
TRBJ1-2 | TRBV5-1 | 13 | - | - | TGCGCCAGCAGCTTGGTGCCTGGCCCGGGCTACACCTTC | CASSLVPGPGYTF
TRBJ1-1 | TRBV27 | 15 | - | - | TGTGCCAGCAGTTCAGAATTACCCCCCTACACTGAAGCTTTCTTT | CASSSELPPYTEAFF
TRBJ1-5 | TRBV15 | 15 | - | - | TGTGCCACCAGCAGAGCACTACAGGAAAATCAGCCCCAGCATTTT | CATSRALQENQPQHF
TRBJ2-6 | TRBV5-1 | 16 | - | - | TGCGCCAGCACCATCGTAACTGGGGCCGGGGCCAACGTCCTGACTTTC | CASTIVTGAGANVLTF
TRBJ1-5 | TRBV18 | 15 | TRBD1 | - | TGTGCCAGCTCACTTGGGACAGACTACAATCAGCCCCAGCATTTT | CASSLGTDYNQPQHF
TRBJ2-2 | TRBV28 | 12 | - | - | TGTGCCAGCAAGTTGGGAATCGGGGAGCTGTTTTTT | CASKLGIGELFF
TRBJ2-5 | TRBV7-2 | 15 | TRBD2 | once | TGTGCCAGCAGCTTTAATGCGGGGGTGAAGGAGACCCAGTACTTC | CASSFNAGVKETQYF
TRBJ1-1 | TRBV28 | 16 | TRBD1 | - | TGTGCCAGCAGTCTGTGGCCCCAGGGGGCTTGGACTGAAGCTTTCTTT | CASSLWPQGAWTEAFF
TRBJ2-5 | TRBV30 | 15 | - | - | TGTGCCTGGAGTGTAAGGCAGGGGAGCCAAGAGACCCAGTACTTC | CAWSVRQGSQETQYF
TRBJ1-6 | TRBV14 | 17 | TRBD1 | - | TGTGCCAGCAGCCGGTTCCCCCCCGGGACAGGGAATTCACCCCTCCACTTT | CASSRFPPGTGNSPLHF
TRBJ1-5 | TRBV6-5 | 13 | - | - | TGTGCCAGCAGCCCACTCGTGAATCAGCCCCAGCATTTT | CASSPLVNQPQHF
TRBJ2-7 | TRBV2 | 13 | - | - | TGTGCCAGCACCTGGGCCCTCGACTACGAGCAGTACTTC | CASTWALDYEQYF
TRBJ2-7 | TRBV18 | 13 | - | - | TGTGCCAGCGCCCCCGGGACCCTCTACGAGCAGTACTTC | CASAPGTLYEQYF
TRBJ2-7 | TRBV7-8 | 15 | - | once | TGTGCCAGCAGCTTAGTGAGATTCCTCACCTACGAGCAGTACTTC | CASSLVRFLTYEQYF
TRBJ2-6 | TRBV9 | 15 | - | - | TGTGCCAGCAGCGTAGAAGGAACTGGGGCCAACGTCCTGACTTTC | CASSVEGTGANVLTF
TRBJ2-3 | TRBV29-1 | 15 | TRBD2 | - | TGCAGCGTTCCGTGGACTAGCGGGAGGGCAGATACGCAGTATTTT | CSVPWTSGRADTQYF
TRBJ2-7 | TRBV19 | 16 | TRBD2 | - | TGTGCCAGTAGCCTACCCGGGACTAGCGGACCCTACGAGCAGTACTTC | CASSLPGTSGPYEQYF
TRBJ2-7 | TRBV5-6 | 14 | - | - | TGTGCCAGCAGCTTCAGGCAGGGCCAAGGGGAGCAGTACTTC | CASSFRQGQGEQYF
TRBJ2-3 | TRBV5-6 | 15 | - | - | TGTGCCAGCAGGAACCCGGGACTCCATGTGGATACGCAGTATTTT | CASRNPGLHVDTQYF
TRBJ2-2 | TRBV2 | 15 | - | - | TGTGCCAGCAGCCGGGACTTCCGAAAGGCCGGGGAGCTGTTTTTT | CASSRDFRKAGELFF
TRBJ1-1 | TRBV27 | 15 | - | - | TGTGCCAGCAGTCCCCTTGGTGATTTGAACACTGAAGCTTTCTTT | CASSPLGDLNTEAFF
TRBJ2-1 | TRBV7-2 | 15 | TRBD2 | once | TGTGCCAGCAGCTTAGATCCTTCGCGGGAGGGTGAGCAGTTCTTC | CASSLDPSREGEQFF
TRBJ2-5 | TRBV30 | 15 | TRBD2 | - | TGTGCCTGGAGTCGCACGGGAGGGGATGGCGAGACCCAGTACTTC | CAWSRTGGDGETQYF
TRBJ1-5 | TRBV28 | 15 | - | - | TGTGCCAGCAGTTCGCCTTTTGGGGGCAATCAGCCCCAGCATTTT | CASSSPFGGNQPQHF
TRBJ2-7 | TRBV5-1 | 15 | - | - | TGCGCCAGCAGCTTGGTAGTTCGGGGAGGAAACGAGCAGTACTTC | CASSLVVRGGNEQYF
TRBJ2-1 | TRBV5-1 | 17 | TRBD2 | - | TGCGCCAGCAGCCTGTGGACTAGCGGGGGAACTTACAATGAGCAGTTCTTC | CASSLWTSGGTYNEQFF
TRBJ1-1 | TRBV5-6 | 14 | - | - | TGTGCCAGCAGTCGCAATGCAGTAGGAACTGAAGCTTTCTTT | CASSRNAVGTEAFF
TRBJ2-5 | TRBV25-1 | 15 | TRBD1 | - | TGTGCCAGCAGTGATCCGGGACAGCTTGAAGGGACCCAGTACTTC | CASSDPGQLEGTQYF
TRBJ1-5 | TRBV28 | 18 | - | once | TGTGCCAGCAGCTTTGAACGGGGGAGAGGTGTGGGCAATCAGCCCCAGCATTTT | CASSFERGRGVGNQPQHF
TRBJ2-3 | TRBV5-1 | 15 | - | - | TGCGCCAGCAGCTTGGCGGGTTTAGGGGCAGATACGCAGTATTTT | CASSLAGLGADTQYF
TRBJ2-7 | TRBV7-6 | 14 | - | - | TGTGCCAGCAGCTTAGGCGGGACAGTATACGAGCAGTACTTC | CASSLGGTVYEQYF
TRBJ2-5 | TRBV30 | 13 | - | - | TGTGCCTGGAGTACACAGGGTGGAGAGACCCAGTACTTC | CAWSTQGGETQYF
TRBJ1-5 | TRBV7-2 | 15 | - | - | TGTGCCAGCAGCTTAGTCTCCCGGTTGGGACAGCCCCAGCATTTT | CASSLVSRLGQPQHF
TRBJ2-1 | TRBV4-2 | 14 | - | - | TGTGCCAGCAGCCCGAGGACAGAGCCTAATGAGCAGTTCTTC | CASSPRTEPNEQFF
TRBJ2-1 | TRBV6-6 | 14 | - | once | TGTGCCAGCAGTGACCGGGGGTCCTACAATGAGCAGTTCTTC | CASSDRGSYNEQFF
TRBJ2-7 | TRBV5-4 | 16 | TRBD2 | - | TGTGCCAGCAGCTTACCTCCGGGACTAGCCGTTGGGGAGCAGTACTTC | CASSLPPGLAVGEQYF
TRBJ2-7 | TRBV10-1 | 14 | TRBD1 | - | TGCGCCAGCAGTGGGTACAGGGGTCGGTACGAGCAGTACTTC | CASSGYRGRYEQYF
TRBJ1-1 | TRBV25-1 | 12 | TRBD1 | - | TGTGCCAGCAGTGTAGGGACAGGGGAAGCTTTCTTT | CASSVGTGEAFF
TRBJ2-7 | TRBV28 | 14 | - | - | TGTGCCAGCAGTCCCCTGGGGTTCACCTACGAGCAGTACTTC | CASSPLGFTYEQYF
TRBJ2-2 | TRBV5-1 | 15 | TRBD1 | - | TGCGCCAGCAGCTTCCGGGACAGGGTCACCGGGGAGCTGTTTTTT | CASSFRDRVTGELFF
TRBJ2-7 | TRBV6-6 | 13 | - | - | TGTGCCAGCAGTTTTCTAGGGGTAAGCGAGCAGTACTTC | CASSFLGVSEQYF
TRBJ1-2 | TRBV6-5 | 13 | - | - | TGTGCCAGCAGTCGTACCATGGGGTGGGGCTACACCTTC | CASSRTMGWGYTF
TRBJ2-7 | TRBV10-3 | 14 | TRBD2 | - | TGTGCCATCAGTGAGGCGACTAGCGGAAACGAGCAGTACTTC | CAISEATSGNEQYF
TRBJ2-3 | TRBV14 | 14 | TRBD1 | - | TGTGCCAGCAGCCAAACAGGGGCGAAAGATACGCAGTATTTT | CASSQTGAKDTQYF
TRBJ2-5 | TRBV5-4 | 14 | - | - | TGTGCCAGCAGCCCCGTGACAGACCAAGAGACCCAGTACTTC | CASSPVTDQETQYF
TRBJ2-2 | TRBV28 | 16 | - | - | TGTGCCAGTACCTTGGGGGCAGTTACGACCAGAGGGGAGCTGTTTTTT | CASTLGAVTTRGELFF
TRBJ2-1 | TRBV9 | 14 | - | once | TGTGCCAGCAGCCCTTCCCCCTCCTACAATGAGCAGTTCTTC | CASSPSPSYNEQFF